Listed here are 29 T cell receptor beta chains from one sample, sequenced in a study of CD8+ T cells in alopecia areata. Investigators isolated RNA and reverse transcribed it into cDNA to act as the sequencing template. The method was immunoSEQ multiplex PCR; TCRdb's version includes in-frame clones alone and lacks a portion of them. The table has about 98,000 clones, 40% to 55% seen once. The sequenced sample was CD4+ T cells sorted from blood. The receptors were gathered from a human donor with alopecia areata.

The chain uses TRBV5-1 and TRBJ2-3, with D uncertain. Germline V lookup: CDR1 SGHRS, CDR2 YFSETQ. This CDR3 comprises 12 residues. Trimming pared 0 bases from V and 5 bases from J, leaving 4 bases between. The CDR3 coding sequence is TGCGCCAGCAGCTTGGATTTAGATACGCAGTATTTT. Its protein is CASSLDLDTQYF.

The chain joins TRBV2 to TRBJ2-1; a weak D match, TRBD2 (6 bases). Germline V CDR1 and CDR2: SNHLY, FYNNEI. V lost 0 bases to trimming and J lost 3 bases, with 9 bases between them. The CDR3 contains 15 residues. CDR3: CASSEAGLDYNEQFF. Written as DNA, the CDR3 is TGTGCCAGCAGTGAAGCGGGACTGGACTACAATGAGCAGTTCTTC.

This clone was found a few times. The chain has TRBV18 and TRBJ2-7; perhaps D is TRBD1 or TRBD2 (5 bases each). The CDR3 consists of 12 residues. Deletions cut 3 bases from V and 7 bases from J, with 10 bases between. The germline CDR1 and CDR2 sequences are KGHSH and LQKENI. CDR3: CASSPSGAEQYF. The CDR3 nucleotides are TGTGCCAGCTCACCCTCCGGGGCGGAGCAGTACTTC.

The sample holds a few counts of this clone. V is TRBV10-3 and J is TRBJ1-5; TRBD1 aligns across 10 bases. J lost 5 bases, V lost 6 bases, and 4 bases had no gene match. Germline lookup yields CDR1 ENHRY and CDR2 SYGVKD. This CDR3 contains 14 residues. CDR3 bases: TGTGCCATCAGCCTGGACAGGGGGGATCAGCCCCAGCATTTT. Amino acids: CAISLDRGDQPQHF.

This clone has a handful of counts. The CDR3 sequence is CASSLNPSGGPTDTQYF. The CDR3 DNA follows: TGCGCCAGCAGCCTGAACCCCAGCGGGGGGCCAACAGATACGCAGTATTTT. The chain links TRBV5-1 to TRBJ2-3, with 9 bases lining up with TRBD2. Germline V gene data show CDR1 as SGHRS and CDR2 as YFSETQ. This CDR3 region has 17 residues. V was pared by 4 bases and J by 3 bases, with 12 bases of the junction left unmatched.

V gene TRBV9 combines with J gene TRBJ2-3; D may be TRBD2 (5 bases). The CDR3 covers 14 residues. Germline V gene lookup returns CDR1 SGDLS and CDR2 YYNGEE. The V end lost 1 base, the J end lost 1 base, and 7 bases lay between the germline ends. The CDR3 nucleotides read TGTGCCAGCAGCGTAAGAGCGGGCACAGATACGCAGTATTTT. This gives the protein CASSVRAGTDTQYF.

This clone was observed a few times. This rearrangement joins TRBV5-1 to TRBJ2-3; 10 bases fit TRBD2. With V trimmed by 4 bases and J by 4 bases, 3 bases remained unmatched. CDR1 and CDR2 (germline): SGHRS, YFSETQ. This CDR3 is 14 amino acids long. The CDR3 sequence is CASSNSGGPDTQYF. The CDR3 DNA reads as TGCGCCAGCAGCAATAGCGGGGGGCCAGATACGCAGTATTTT. Supplemented by reference TRBV5-1 and TRBJ2-3, the full variable domain reads KAGVTQTPRYLIKTRGQQVTLSCSPISGHRSVSWYQQTPGQGLQFLFEYFSETQRNKGNFPGRFSGRQFSNSRSEMNVSTLELGDSALYLCASSNSGGPDTQYFGPGTRLTVL.

This sequence joins TRBV30 and TRBJ1-3; D is uncertain. Germline lookup yields CDR1 GTSNPN and CDR2 SVGIG (reference sequence). The CDR3 extends over 12 amino acids. Between the trimmed V and J ends, which lost 0 bases and 5 bases, there was a span of 5 bases. CDR3 loop: CAWSVQRNTIYF. The CDR3 DNA sequence: TGTGCCTGGAGTGTACAGAGAAACACCATATATTTT.

The rearrangement uses TRBV28 and TRBJ1-4, with D possibly TRBD1 on 5 matching bases. The V and J ends lost 6 bases and 7 bases respectively, with 12 bases between them. CDR1 MDHEN and CDR2 SYDVKM come from the germline V gene. The CDR3 runs to 13 residues. The CDR3 protein is CASRARVGEKLFF. The CDR3 nucleotides read TGTGCCAGCAGGGCCAGGGTCGGTGAAAAACTGTTTTTT.

This chain uses TRBV30 with TRBJ1-1; D gene ambiguous. The germline V gene encodes CDR1 GTSNPN and CDR2 SVGIG (reference sequence). There are 12 residues in the CDR3. The V and J ends lost 4 bases and 1 base respectively, with 7 bases between them. CDR3 loop: CAWIPPNTEAFF. The CDR3 region has the DNA TGTGCCTGGATTCCCCCGAACACTGAAGCTTTCTTT.

The chain joins TRBV7-9 to TRBJ2-5; D might be TRBD2 (6 bases). Germline CDR1 reads SEHNR; CDR2 reads FQNEAQ (reference sequence). The CDR3 length is 15 residues. Trimming shortened V by 4 bases and J by 5 bases, and 17 bases separated the two germline ends. CDR3 in DNA: TGTGCCAGCAGCTCGACACTGGGGACTCGGGAGACCCAGTACTTC. Protein sequence: CASSSTLGTRETQYF.

This clone was detected only a few times. This sequence joins TRBV11-2 and TRBJ2-1; 7 positions match TRBD1. V gave up 4 bases and J gave up 5 bases; unmatched junction bases: 17. Germline CDR1 SGHAT, CDR2 FQNNGV. This CDR3 region has 18 residues. The CDR3, as DNA: TGTGCCAGCAGCTCCTTCACCCTCAGGGACAGAGAAGACAATGAGCAGTTCTTC. It is translated as CASSSFTLRDREDNEQFF.

This chain joins TRBV5-6 and TRBJ2-5; D tentatively reads TRBD1 or TRBD2 (5 bases each). This CDR3 has 16 amino acids. Germline CDR1 is SGHDT and CDR2 is YYEEEE. V was trimmed by 2 bases and J by 3 bases, leaving 17 bases between them. The CDR3 nucleotides read TGTGCCAGCAGCTTAGGTTGGGACCATAGGGAAGAGACCCAGTACTTC. It encodes CASSLGWDHREETQYF.

This clone has only a few counts. The chain links TRBV29-1 to TRBJ1-5; D uncertain. Trimming left V 4 bases short and J 4 bases short, with 8 bases between. The germline V gene has CDR1 SQVTM and CDR2 ANQGSEA. This CDR3 is 12 amino acids long. CDR3: CSVGVGNQPQHF. In nucleotides, the CDR3 is TGCAGCGTTGGTGTGGGAAATCAGCCCCAGCATTTT.

V is TRBV28 and J is TRBJ2-5; TRBD2 might be the D (6 bases). The CDR3 totals 15 residues. Trimming shortened V by 1 base and J by 4 bases, and 13 bases separated the two germline ends. CDR1 is MDHEN and CDR2 is SYDVKM in the germline V gene. CDR3 sequence (DNA): TGTGCCAGCAGTTTATCGGGCGGGACGCGAGAGACCCAGTACTTC. Its protein is CASSLSGGTRETQYF.

The V call is TRBV7-2, the J call TRBJ1-2, with D uncertain. V lost 4 bases to trimming and J lost 9 bases, with 15 bases between them. The V gene's germline CDR1 is SGHTA and CDR2 FQGNSA. The CDR3 contains 13 residues. The CDR3 DNA reads as TGTGCCAGCAGCTCCCCCGGTCGGGCTAGCTACACCTTC. This codes for CASSSPGRASYTF.

The chain is built from TRBV7-2 and TRBJ1-5; a weak D match, TRBD1 (5 bases). V shed 5 bases and J shed 3 bases, with 14 bases lying between them. The CDR3 consists of 15 residues. From germline, CDR1 is SGHTA and CDR2 FQGNSA. CDR3 sequence: CASSRQGNLNQPQHF. The CDR3 DNA follows: TGTGCCAGCAGCCGGCAGGGCAACCTCAATCAGCCCCAGCATTTT.

This clone was detected only once. The chain couples TRBV30 to TRBJ2-7; 7 bases are a match to TRBD1. Germline V gene lookup returns CDR1 GTSNPN and CDR2 SVGIG (reference sequence). The CDR3 spans 11 residues. The junction had 2 bases not matched to a gene; V was cut back by 2 bases and J by 7 bases. The CDR3 DNA reads TGTGCCTGGAGTAAGACAGGGGAGCAGTACTTC. It specifies CAWSKTGEQYF.

The chain recombines TRBV30 with TRBJ1-6; possible D gene TRBD1, 5 bases. The CDR3 covers 16 residues. Deletions cut 4 bases from V and 0 bases from J, with 13 bases between. Germline V CDR1 and CDR2: GTSNPN, SVGIG (reference sequence). CDR3: CAWTNRLSSYNSPLHF. DNA for the CDR3: TGTGCCTGGACTAACAGGTTGAGCTCCTATAATTCACCCCTCCACTTT.

The chain links TRBV7-9 to TRBJ2-1, with 8 bases identical to TRBD2. Unmatched junction bases numbered 10, after V lost 2 bases and J lost 7 bases. Germline assignment: CDR1 SEHNR and CDR2 FQNEAQ (reference sequence). The CDR3 spans 16 residues. CDR3 DNA: TGTGCCAGCAGCTTACTCCAGCGGGGGCTGGGTAATGAGCAGTTCTTC. Protein product: CASSLLQRGLGNEQFF.

This chain links TRBV14 with TRBJ2-5; D gene uncertain. V was trimmed by 1 base and J by 3 bases, leaving 6 bases between them. CDR1 and CDR2 (germline): SGHDN, FVKESK. The CDR3 has 13 residues. The CDR3 region is CASSQGAEETQYF. CDR3 bases: TGTGCCAGCAGCCAAGGGGCGGAAGAGACCCAGTACTTC.

This clone was observed a few times. The gene calls are TRBV29-1 and TRBJ2-1, with 7 bases identical to TRBD2. There are 15 residues in the CDR3. The V and J ends lost 7 bases and 9 bases, in that order; junction bases with no gene match: 18. Germline V gene lookup returns CDR1 SQVTM and CDR2 ANQGSEA. Here the CDR3 reads CSAVVPASGISEQFF. In nucleotides, the CDR3 is TGCAGCGCGGTCGTACCTGCTAGCGGCATAAGTGAGCAGTTCTTC.

This clone occurred a few times. The V gene is TRBV29-1, the J gene TRBJ2-2; D not certain. This CDR3 spans 13 amino acids. The germline gives CDR1 SQVTM, CDR2 ANQGSEA. V was shortened by 4 bases and J by 4 bases, with 10 bases between the two germline ends. The CDR3 DNA reads TGCAGCGTTGGGACGGGTATCACCGGGGAGCTGTTTTTT. Translated: CSVGTGITGELFF.

This clone was recorded a few times. The chain links TRBV6-5 to TRBJ1-5; D might be TRBD1 (5 bases). With 5 bases removed from V and 7 bases from J, the gap between germline ends came to 15 bases. Germline CDR1 reads MNHEY; CDR2 reads SVGAGI. This CDR3 has 14 residues. As DNA, the CDR3 is TGTGCCAGCAGTCCGCAGGGTTCTATCCAGCCCCAGCATTTT. Protein sequence: CASSPQGSIQPQHF.

The chain joins TRBV30 to TRBJ2-6; 8 nucleotides line up with TRBD1. This CDR3 is 17 amino acids long. Per the germline V gene, CDR1 is GTSNPN and CDR2 is SVGIG (reference sequence). Germline trimming cut 4 bases from V and 0 bases from J; bases unmatched to any gene: 8. The DNA of the CDR3 is TGTGCCTGGACTCGGGACAGGTCTAGCTCTGGGGCCAACGTCCTGACTTTC. Translated: CAWTRDRSSSGANVLTF.

This clone was seen only a few times. The chain recombines TRBV6-6 with TRBJ1-6, with a tentative D call TRBD1 (5 bases). The germline V gene has CDR1 MNHNY and CDR2 SVGAGI (reference sequence). The CDR3 contains 16 residues. The germline V and J ends were trimmed by 5 bases and 9 bases, with 20 bases remaining between them. CDR3 sequence reads: CASSPASAGFSSPLHF. The CDR3 nucleotides are TGTGCCAGCAGTCCAGCCTCCGCAGGGTTTAGTTCACCCCTCCACTTT.

This CDR3 is CSVDNGYNEQFF. In DNA, the CDR3 is TGCAGCGTTGATAATGGTTACAATGAGCAGTTCTTC. The chain has TRBV29-1 and TRBJ2-1; no clear D gene. V was cut by 3 bases and J by 4 bases, with 7 bases left in between. The CDR3 has 12 residues. CDR1 SQVTM and CDR2 ANQGSEA come from the germline V gene.

The chain links TRBV6-6 to TRBJ2-5; no clear D. The ends were cut back, 8 bases at V and 5 bases at J, with 15 bases in the middle. This CDR3 region has 13 residues. Germline lookup yields CDR1 MNHNY and CDR2 SVGAGI (reference sequence). In nucleotides, the CDR3 is TGTGCCAGCGCGGTTGGTTTCAAGGAGACCCAGTACTTC. Encoded protein: CASAVGFKETQYF.

The chain is built from TRBV7-9 and TRBJ1-1; D gene unclear. The CDR3 totals 16 residues. Germline assignment: CDR1 SEHNR and CDR2 FQNEAQ (reference sequence). V lost 3 bases, J lost 4 bases, and 18 bases lay in between. In nucleotides, the CDR3 is TGTGCCAGCAGCTTGGCTATTCGACAAATATTCACTGAAGCTTTCTTT. This codes for CASSLAIRQIFTEAFF.